The clone carrying this TCR beta chain was seen repeatedly, ten times or more. This sample was included in a study of T cells after yellow fever vaccination. This CDR3 spans 15 amino acids. Per germline, CDR1 SGHRS and CDR2 YFSETQ. With 3 bases removed from V and 5 bases from J, the gap between germline ends came to 17 bases. TCRdb redid the calling of the 5' RACE reads with MiXCR, one entry per CDR3 protein. The table has around 340,000 distinct CDR3 sequences, roughly 8.7% seen once. This clonotype was sampled from a man between 18 and 29 years old who received the YFV17D yellow fever vaccine. The V and J genes are TRBV5-1 and TRBJ2-5; D possibly matches TRBD1 or TRBD2 (5 bases each). Specimen: PBMCs, collected on the day of the first yellow fever vaccination. The CDR3 coding sequence is TGCGCCAGCAGCTCAGAGGGCGTCAGGGCGGAGACCCAGTACTTC. Protein product: CASSSEGVRAETQYF.